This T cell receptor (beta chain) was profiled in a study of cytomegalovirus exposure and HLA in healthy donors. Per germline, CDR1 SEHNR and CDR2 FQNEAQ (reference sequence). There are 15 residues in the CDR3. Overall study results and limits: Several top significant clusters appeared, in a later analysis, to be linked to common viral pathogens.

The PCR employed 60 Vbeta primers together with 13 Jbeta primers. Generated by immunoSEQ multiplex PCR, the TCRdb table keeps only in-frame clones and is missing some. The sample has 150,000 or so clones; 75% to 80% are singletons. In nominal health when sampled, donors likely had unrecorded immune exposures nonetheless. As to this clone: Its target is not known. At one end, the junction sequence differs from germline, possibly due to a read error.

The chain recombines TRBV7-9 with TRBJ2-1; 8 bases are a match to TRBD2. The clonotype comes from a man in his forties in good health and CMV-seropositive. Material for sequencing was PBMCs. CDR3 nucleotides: TGTTCCAGCAGCTTTAGCGGGGCGGGCTACAATGAGCAGTTCTTC. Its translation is CSSSFSGAGYNEQFF. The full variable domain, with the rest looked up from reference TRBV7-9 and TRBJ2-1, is DTGVSQNPRHKITKRGQNVTFRCDPISEHNRLYWYRQTLGQGPEFLTYFQNEAQLEKSRLLSDRFSAERPKGSFSTLEIQRTEQGDSAMYLCSSSFSGAGYNEQFFGPGTRLTVL.